A single sample gave rise to the 4 T cell receptor beta chains below, sequenced in a study of T cell changes during pregnancy in multiple sclerosis. Data came from immunoSEQ multiplex PCR; TCRdb stores just in-frame clones and leaves some out. The data contain just under 60,000 clones, 85% to 95% of them singletons. Specimen: peripheral blood, collected in the first trimester of pregnancy. The receptors here all came from a female donor with multiple sclerosis, enrolled in a pregnancy study.

V usage is TRBV13 and J usage is TRBJ2-1, with TRBD2 identical over 7 bases. The germline V gene has CDR1 PRHDT and CDR2 FYEKMQ (reference sequence). V shed 0 bases and J 2 bases; nucleotides not matched to a gene: 1. The CDR3 runs 15 residues. This chain's CDR3 is CASSLGGGTYNEQFF. The CDR3 DNA reads as TGTGCCAGCAGCTTAGGGGGGGGGACCTACAATGAGCAGTTCTTC.

The chain carries TRBV5-1 and TRBJ2-5, with 7 bases lining up with TRBD2. The V segment lost 4 bases and the J segment 1 base; nucleotides outside the gene matches: 7. The CDR3 length is 15 residues. Germline lookup yields CDR1 SGHRS and CDR2 YFSETQ. The CDR3 spells CASSVTGTTQETQYF. CDR3 in DNA: TGCGCCAGCAGCGTCACCGGGACTACCCAAGAGACCCAGTACTTC. The full variable domain, in which reference TRBV5-1 and TRBJ2-5 provide the parts outside the CDR3, is KAGVTQTPRYLIKTRGQQVTLSCSPISGHRSVSWYQQTPGQGLQFLFEYFSETQRNKGNFPGRFSGRQFSNSRSEMNVSTLELGDSALYLCASSVTGTTQETQYFGPGTRLLVL.

The chain employs TRBV19 and TRBJ2-3; 7 positions match TRBD1. There are 16 residues in the CDR3. The trim removed 5 bases at V and 0 bases at J, leaving 8 bases unmatched. Germline CDR1 and CDR2: LNHDA and SQIVND (reference sequence). The chain's CDR3 is CASSLLGQVSTDTQYF. The CDR3 DNA follows: TGTGCCAGTAGTCTCCTTGGACAGGTCAGCACAGATACGCAGTATTTT. The entire variable domain, with the rest obtained from reference TRBV19 and TRBJ2-3, is as follows: DGGITQSPKYLFRKEGQNVTLSCEQNLNHDAMYWYRQDPGQGLRLIYYSQIVNDFQKGDIAEGYSVSREKKESFPLTVTSAQKNPTAFYLCASSLLGQVSTDTQYFGPGTRLTVL.

V and J are TRBV6-1 and TRBJ1-6; D is undetermined. This CDR3 is built from 13 residues. Between the trimmed V and J ends, which lost 8 bases and 4 bases, there was a span of 9 bases. The germline gives CDR1 MNHNS, CDR2 SASEGT. CDR3 sequence (DNA): TGTGCCAGCGACGACGGGTATAATTCACCCCTCCACTTT. Translated, it gives CASDDGYNSPLHF.